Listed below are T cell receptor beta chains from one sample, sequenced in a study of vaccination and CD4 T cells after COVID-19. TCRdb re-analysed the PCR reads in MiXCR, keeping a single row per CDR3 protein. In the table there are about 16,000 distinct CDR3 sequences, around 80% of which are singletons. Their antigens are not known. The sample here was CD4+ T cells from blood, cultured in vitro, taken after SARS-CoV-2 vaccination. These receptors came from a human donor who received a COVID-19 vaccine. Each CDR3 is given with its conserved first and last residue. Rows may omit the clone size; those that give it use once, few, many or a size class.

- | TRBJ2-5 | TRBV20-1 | CSAEYRGQRETQYF
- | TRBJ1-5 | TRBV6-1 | CASSLHDGGNQPQHF
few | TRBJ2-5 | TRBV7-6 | CASSFQRETQYF
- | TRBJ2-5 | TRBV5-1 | CASSPDFSGGVQETQYF
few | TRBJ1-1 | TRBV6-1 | CASSRYLSGNTEAFF
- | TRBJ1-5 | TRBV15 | CATSRDLPGSQPQHF
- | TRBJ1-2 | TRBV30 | CAWSSGTGGYGYTF
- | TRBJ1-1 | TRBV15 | CATSKGGGARGTEAFF
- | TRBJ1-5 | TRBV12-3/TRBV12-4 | CASSRGEGQPQHF
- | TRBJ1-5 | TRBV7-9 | CASSPSGEGNQPQHF
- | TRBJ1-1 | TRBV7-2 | CASSSGGGITEAFF
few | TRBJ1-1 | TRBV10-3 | CAISEGRRAFF
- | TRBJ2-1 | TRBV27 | CASSSGQRFRDEQFF
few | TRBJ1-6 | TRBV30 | CAWTGTANSPLHF
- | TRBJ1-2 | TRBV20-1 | CSARIAVSSYGYTF
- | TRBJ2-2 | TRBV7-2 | CASSKRGTGELFF
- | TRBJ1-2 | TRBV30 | CAWRRGTGLNNYGYTF
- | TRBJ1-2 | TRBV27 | CASSPMDRGEGYTF
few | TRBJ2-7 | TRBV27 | CARRIGGSSSYEQYF
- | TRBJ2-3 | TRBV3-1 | CASSQDKGGGTQYF
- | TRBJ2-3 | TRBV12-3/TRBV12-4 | CASAGNLRTDTQYF
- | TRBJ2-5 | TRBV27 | CASSPNDGQGGKTQYF
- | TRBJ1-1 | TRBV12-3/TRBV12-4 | CASSGSGGANTEAFF
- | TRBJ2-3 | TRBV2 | CASGIATDTQYF
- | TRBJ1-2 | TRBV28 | CASSLAQPSGDRYTF
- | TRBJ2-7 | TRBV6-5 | CASSYATSGGIMEQYF
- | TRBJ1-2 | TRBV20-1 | CSAPGRDGGYGYTF
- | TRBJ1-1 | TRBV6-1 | CASSDRGFGITEAFF
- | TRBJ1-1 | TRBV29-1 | CSAVARQNTEAFF
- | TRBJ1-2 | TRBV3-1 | CASSQYPGDYGYTF
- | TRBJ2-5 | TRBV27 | CASSVGQGRETQYF
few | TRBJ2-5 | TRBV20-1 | CSARSSGGAETQYF
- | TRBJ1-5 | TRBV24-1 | CATSDGQGLRHQPQHF
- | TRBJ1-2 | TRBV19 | CASSMTIGESYTF
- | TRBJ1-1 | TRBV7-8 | CASSLAEGRTEAFF
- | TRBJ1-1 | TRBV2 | CASSASGGQTEAFF
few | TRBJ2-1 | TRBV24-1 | CATSVEYEQFF
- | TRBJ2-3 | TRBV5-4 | CASSLTSGGQIDTQYF
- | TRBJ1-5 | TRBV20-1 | CSASASNQPQHF
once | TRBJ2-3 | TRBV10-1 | CASSDLSGTDTQYF
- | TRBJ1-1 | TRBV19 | CASSLVRDRGTEAFF
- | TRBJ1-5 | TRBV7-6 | CASSSGTGEGNQPQHF
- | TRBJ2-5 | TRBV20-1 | CSAKVLGQETQYF
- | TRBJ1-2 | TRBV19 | CASTPQGQGHYGYTF
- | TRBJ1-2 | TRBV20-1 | CSAHADRGAYGYTF
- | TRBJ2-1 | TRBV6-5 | CASSYNPAFNEQFF
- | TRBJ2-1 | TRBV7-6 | CASSLTLRGTLSNEQFF
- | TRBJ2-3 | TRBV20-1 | CSALGTSGGLTDTQYF
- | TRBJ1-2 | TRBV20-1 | CSARAAQRDYGYTF
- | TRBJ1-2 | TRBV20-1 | CSARDHQDGYTF
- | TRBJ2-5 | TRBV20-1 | CSARHARETQETQYF
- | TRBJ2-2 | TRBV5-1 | CASSPDAGNTGELFF
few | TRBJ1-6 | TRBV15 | CATTRDRVSPLHF
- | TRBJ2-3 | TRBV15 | CATSFAGGLDTQYF
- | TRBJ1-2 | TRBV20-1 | CSARPFDRLWGYTF
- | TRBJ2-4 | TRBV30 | CAWREVGGNIQYF
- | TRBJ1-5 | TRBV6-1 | CASSQPYQPQHF
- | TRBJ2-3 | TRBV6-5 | CASSYSRTGVTDTQYF
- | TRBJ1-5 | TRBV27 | CASSLRFTAGTNQPQHF
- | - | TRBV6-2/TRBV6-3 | CASSYSPGGAQETQYF